The present T cell receptor (beta chain) was sequenced within a study of control samples from healthy donors and cancer patients. The CDR3 spans 13 residues. Germline lookup yields CDR1 SGDLS and CDR2 YYNGEE. The V and J ends lost 3 bases and 2 bases respectively, with 7 bases between them. Produced via immunoSEQ multiplex PCR; TCRdb's table is partial and in-frame only. The table includes some 100,000 clones, 70% to 90% detected once. The J gene is TRBJ2-3, the V gene TRBV9; D uncertain. This TCR was sampled from a woman aged 45-59 years in good health. Source material: blood. The CDR3 DNA sequence: TGTGCCAGCAGCGAACTCACCACAGATACGCAGTATTTT. Its translation is CASSELTTDTQYF. The full variable domain, its missing parts supplied by reference TRBV9 and TRBJ2-3, is DSGVTQTPKHLITATGQRVTLRCSPRSGDLSVYWYQQSLDQGLQFLIQYYNGEERAKGNILERFSAQQFPDLHSELNLSSLELGDSALYFCASSELTTDTQYFGPGTRLTVL.